This note documents a single TCR beta chain sequence. The data stem from a study of blood T cell repertoires in COVID-19. About the study: In each case, the material was cDNA or gDNA derived from T cells, B-cell-depleted T cells, or PBMCs.

CDR1 MNHEY and CDR2 SMNVEV come from the germline V gene (reference sequence). The CDR3 contains 14 residues. V shed 6 bases and J shed 9 bases, with 15 bases lying between them. Only in-frame clones appear in the TCRdb table, and some are missing; sequencing was by immunoSEQ multiplex PCR. The sample consists of some 52,000 clones, 84% of them appearing once. The source material was peripheral blood. The TCR sequence derives from a man aged 50 to 60 with acute or convalescent COVID-19. V is TRBV27 and J is TRBJ1-6; TRBD1 is a possible D gene (6 bases). The CDR3 is CASRPGVGGSPLHF. As DNA, the CDR3 is TGTGCCAGCAGGCCAGGGGTAGGAGGTTCACCCCTCCACTTT.